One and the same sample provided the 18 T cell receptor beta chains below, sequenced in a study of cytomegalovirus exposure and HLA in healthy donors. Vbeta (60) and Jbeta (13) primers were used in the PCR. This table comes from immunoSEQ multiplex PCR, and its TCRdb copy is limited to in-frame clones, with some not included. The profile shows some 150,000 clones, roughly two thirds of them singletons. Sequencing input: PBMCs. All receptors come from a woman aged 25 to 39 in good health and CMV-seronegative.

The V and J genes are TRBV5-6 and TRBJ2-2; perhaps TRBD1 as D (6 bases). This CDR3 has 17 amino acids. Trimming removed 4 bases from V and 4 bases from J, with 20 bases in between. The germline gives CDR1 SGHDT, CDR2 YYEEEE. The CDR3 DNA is TGTGCCAGCAGCCTCACGGCAGGGGCTTCCCCCACCGGGGAGCTGTTTTTT. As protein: CASSLTAGASPTGELFF. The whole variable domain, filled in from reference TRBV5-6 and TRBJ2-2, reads DAGVTQSPTHLIKTRGQQVTLRCSPKSGHDTVSWYQQALGQGPQFIFQYYEEEERQRGNFPDRFSGHQFPNYSSELNVNALLLGDSALYLCASSLTAGASPTGELFFGEGSRLTVL.

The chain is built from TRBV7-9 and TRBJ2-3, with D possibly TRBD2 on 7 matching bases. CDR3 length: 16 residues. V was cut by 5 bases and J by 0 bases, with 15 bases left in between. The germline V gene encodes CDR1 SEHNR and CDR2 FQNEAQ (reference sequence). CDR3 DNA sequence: TGTGCCAGCAGCCGCTGGGGGGGGCGTAGCACAGATACGCAGTATTTT. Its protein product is CASSRWGGRSTDTQYF.

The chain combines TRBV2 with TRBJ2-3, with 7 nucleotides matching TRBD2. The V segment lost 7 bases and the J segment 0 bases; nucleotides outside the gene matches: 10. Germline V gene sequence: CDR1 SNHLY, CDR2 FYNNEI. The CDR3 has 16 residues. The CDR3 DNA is TGTGCCAGCAAACGGAGGAGCGGGGCTAGCACAGATACGCAGTATTTT. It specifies CASKRRSGASTDTQYF.

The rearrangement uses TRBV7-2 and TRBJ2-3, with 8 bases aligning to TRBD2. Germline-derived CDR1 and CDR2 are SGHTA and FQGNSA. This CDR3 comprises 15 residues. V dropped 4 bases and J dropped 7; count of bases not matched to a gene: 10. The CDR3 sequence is CASSSEDRGGNTQYF. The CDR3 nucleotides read TGTGCCAGCAGCTCCGAGGATCGCGGGGGGAATACGCAGTATTTT.

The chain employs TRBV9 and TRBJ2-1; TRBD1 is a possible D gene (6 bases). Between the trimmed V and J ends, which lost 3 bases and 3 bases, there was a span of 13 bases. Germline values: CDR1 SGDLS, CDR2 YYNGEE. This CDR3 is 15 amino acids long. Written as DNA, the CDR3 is TGTGCCAGCAGCGAGAAGGGGGATTTCTACAATGAGCAGTTCTTC. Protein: CASSEKGDFYNEQFF.

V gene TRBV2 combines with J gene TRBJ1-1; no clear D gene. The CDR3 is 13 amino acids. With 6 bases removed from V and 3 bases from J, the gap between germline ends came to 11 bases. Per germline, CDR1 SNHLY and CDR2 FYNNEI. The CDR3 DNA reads TGTGCCAGCAGAGTTGTGGAGGACACTGAAGCTTTCTTT. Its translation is CASRVVEDTEAFF.

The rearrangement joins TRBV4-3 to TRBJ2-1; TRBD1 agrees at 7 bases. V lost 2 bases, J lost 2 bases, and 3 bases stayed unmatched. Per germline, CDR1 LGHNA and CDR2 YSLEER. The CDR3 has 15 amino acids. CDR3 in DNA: TGCGCCAGCAGCCAATCAGGGGGTACCTACAATGAGCAGTTCTTC. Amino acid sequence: CASSQSGGTYNEQFF.

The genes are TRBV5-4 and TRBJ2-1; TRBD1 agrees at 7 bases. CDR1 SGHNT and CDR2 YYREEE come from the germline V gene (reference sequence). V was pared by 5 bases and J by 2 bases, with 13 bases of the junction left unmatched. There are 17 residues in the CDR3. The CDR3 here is CASSPRGPGGAYNEQFF. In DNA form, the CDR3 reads TGTGCCAGCAGTCCTAGGGGTCCAGGGGGTGCCTACAATGAGCAGTTCTTC.

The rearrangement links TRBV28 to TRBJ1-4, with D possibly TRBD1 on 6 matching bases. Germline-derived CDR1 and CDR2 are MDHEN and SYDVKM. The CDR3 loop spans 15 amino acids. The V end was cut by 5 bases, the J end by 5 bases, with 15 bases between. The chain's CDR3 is CASSGALQGNEKLFF. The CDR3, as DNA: TGTGCCAGCAGTGGGGCTTTGCAGGGGAATGAAAAACTGTTTTTT.

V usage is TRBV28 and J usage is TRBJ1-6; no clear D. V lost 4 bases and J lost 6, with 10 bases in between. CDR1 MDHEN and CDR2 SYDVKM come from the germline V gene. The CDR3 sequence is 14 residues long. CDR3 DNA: TGTGCCAGCAGTTCCCCGCTCGGTAATTCACCCCTCCACTTT. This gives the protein CASSSPLGNSPLHF.

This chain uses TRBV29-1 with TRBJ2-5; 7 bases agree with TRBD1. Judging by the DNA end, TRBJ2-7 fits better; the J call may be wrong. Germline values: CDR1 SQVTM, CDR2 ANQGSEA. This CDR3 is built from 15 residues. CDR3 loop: CSVGGPPDRFYEQYF. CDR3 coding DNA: TGCAGCGTTGGGGGGCCTCCGGACAGGTTCTACGAGCAGTACTTC.

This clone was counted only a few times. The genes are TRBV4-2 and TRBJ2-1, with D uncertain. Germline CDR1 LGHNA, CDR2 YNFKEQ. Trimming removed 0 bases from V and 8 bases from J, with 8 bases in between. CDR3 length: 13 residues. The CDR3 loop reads CASSQDRSHEQFF. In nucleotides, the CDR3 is TGTGCCAGCAGCCAAGACCGTAGCCATGAGCAGTTCTTC.

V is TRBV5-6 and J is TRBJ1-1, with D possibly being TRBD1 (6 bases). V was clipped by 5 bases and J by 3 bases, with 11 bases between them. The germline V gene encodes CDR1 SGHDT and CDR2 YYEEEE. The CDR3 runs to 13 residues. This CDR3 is CASRERGYTEAFF. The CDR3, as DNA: TGTGCCAGCAGGGAAAGGGGGTACACTGAAGCTTTCTTT.

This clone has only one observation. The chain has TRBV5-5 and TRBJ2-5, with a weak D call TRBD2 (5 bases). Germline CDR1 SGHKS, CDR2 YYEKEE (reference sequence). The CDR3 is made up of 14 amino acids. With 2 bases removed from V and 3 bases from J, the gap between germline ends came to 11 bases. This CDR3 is CASSFVLVEETQYF. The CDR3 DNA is TGTGCCAGCAGCTTTGTACTAGTAGAAGAGACCCAGTACTTC. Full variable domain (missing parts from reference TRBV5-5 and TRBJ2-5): DAGVTQSPTHLIKTRGQQVTLRCSPISGHKSVSWYQQVLGQGPQFIFQYYEKEERGRGNFPDRFSARQFPNYSSELNVNALLLGDSALYLCASSFVLVEETQYFGPGTRLLVL.

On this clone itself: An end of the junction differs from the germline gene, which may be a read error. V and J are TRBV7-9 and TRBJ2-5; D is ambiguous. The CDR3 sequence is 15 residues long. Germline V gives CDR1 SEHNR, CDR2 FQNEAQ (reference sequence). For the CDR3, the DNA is TGTTCCAGCAGCCCAACTCGTTTTAGCCAAGAGACCCAGTACTTC. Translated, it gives CSSSPTRFSQETQYF.

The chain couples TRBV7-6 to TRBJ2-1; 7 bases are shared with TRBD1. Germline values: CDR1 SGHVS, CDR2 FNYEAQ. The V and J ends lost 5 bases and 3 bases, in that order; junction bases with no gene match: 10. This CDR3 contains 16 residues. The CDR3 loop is CASSPRGWTGYNEQFF. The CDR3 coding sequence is TGTGCCAGCAGCCCGCGCGGATGGACAGGCTACAATGAGCAGTTCTTC.

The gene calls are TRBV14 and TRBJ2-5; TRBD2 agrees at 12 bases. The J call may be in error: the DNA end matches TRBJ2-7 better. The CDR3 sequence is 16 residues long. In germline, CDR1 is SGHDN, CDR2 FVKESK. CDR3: CASSRTSGTGSYEQYF. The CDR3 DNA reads TGTGCCAGCAGCCGGACTAGCGGGACGGGCTCCTACGAGCAGTACTTC.

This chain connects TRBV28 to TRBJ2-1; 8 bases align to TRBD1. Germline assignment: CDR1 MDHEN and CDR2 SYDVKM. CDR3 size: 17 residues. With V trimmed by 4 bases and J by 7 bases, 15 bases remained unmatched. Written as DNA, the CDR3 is TGTGCCAGCAGTTCCCCTCGCGACAGGGGCCTAGGGAATGAGCAGTTCTTC. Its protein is CASSSPRDRGLGNEQFF.